These 12 T cell receptor beta chains were all obtained from the same sample, sequenced in a study of CD8 T cells in Susac syndrome. RNA amounts of roughly 0.5 to 1 ug underwent reverse transcription with random hexamers. TCRdb analysed the immunoSEQ multiplex PCR reads with MiXCR anew, one entry per CDR3 protein. The sample shows some 100,000 distinct CDR3 sequences, about 95% of them seen only once. The material sequenced was CD4+ T cells from PBMCs. These receptors all come from a human donor in good health.

The chain couples TRBV29-1 to TRBJ2-7; D is unclear. The CDR3 is 12 amino acids. Germline V gene lookup returns CDR1 SQVTM and CDR2 ANQGSEA. Trimming stripped 5 bases from V and 2 bases from J, with 10 bases between. CDR3 sequence: CSVTQPPYEQYF. CDR3 nucleotide sequence: TGCAGCGTTACTCAACCCCCCTACGAGCAGTACTTC.

J is TRBJ1-2 and V is TRBV3-1; D is unresolved. Germline V gives CDR1 LGHDT, CDR2 YNNKEL (reference sequence). This CDR3 has 12 residues. Trimming cost V 1 base and J 14 bases, with 14 bases left between them. CDR3 DNA sequence: TGTGCCAGCAGCCAAGGGGTGACCGCGCGGACCTTC. The encoded protein is CASSQGVTARTF.

The chain couples TRBV29-1 to TRBJ1-2, with 8 bases identical to TRBD1. The V segment lost 4 bases and the J segment 0 bases; nucleotides outside the gene matches: 1. Germline V gives CDR1 SQVTM, CDR2 ANQGSEA. CDR3 size: 13 residues. The DNA for the CDR3 is TGCAGCGTTGCGGGACAGGCTAACTATGGCTACACCTTC. It translates to CSVAGQANYGYTF.

The V gene is TRBV4-2, the J gene TRBJ1-5; D uncertain. Germline V gives CDR1 LGHNA, CDR2 YNFKEQ. This CDR3 comprises 16 residues. Trimming took off 1 base at V and 0 bases at J, with 10 bases between the two ends. Written as DNA, the CDR3 is TGTGCCAGCAGCCAAGGGGGAGGGAATAGCAATCAGCCCCAGCATTTT. This codes for CASSQGGGNSNQPQHF.

The V gene is TRBV7-9, the J gene TRBJ1-3; 8 bases line up with TRBD1. Germline loops: CDR1 SEHNR, CDR2 FQNEAQ (reference sequence). CDR3 length equals 19 residues. V was clipped by 6 bases and J by 0 bases; unmatched bases: 16. The CDR3 coding sequence is TGTGCCAGCAGTCCTGGACAGGGAGGAGGCGAGATCTCTGGAAACACCATATATTTT. Translation gives CASSPGQGGGEISGNTIYF.

This chain joins TRBV4-1 and TRBJ1-4; the D gene is possibly TRBD1 (5 bases). There are 16 residues in the CDR3. V was pared by 4 bases and J by 7 bases, with 19 bases between. CDR1 and CDR2 from the germline V gene are MGHRA and YSYEKL. CDR3: CASSPIPGRGIEKLFF. DNA for the CDR3: TGCGCCAGCAGCCCGATTCCGGGCCGGGGGATTGAAAAACTGTTTTTT.

The chain is built from TRBV29-1 and TRBJ1-1; D is uncertain. The CDR3 extends over 13 amino acids. Germline V gene sequence: CDR1 SQVTM, CDR2 ANQGSEA. The ends were cut back, 4 bases at V and 4 bases at J, with 13 bases in the middle. The CDR3 is CSVVRASGTEAFF. Written as DNA, the CDR3 is TGCAGCGTTGTGAGGGCGTCGGGCACTGAAGCTTTCTTT.

The J gene is TRBJ1-5, the V gene TRBV29-1; 9 nucleotides align to TRBD1. Germline V gives CDR1 SQVTM, CDR2 ANQGSEA. The CDR3 length is 13 residues. Trimming removed 6 bases from V and 6 bases from J; junction bases left unmatched: 6. The CDR3: CSVKLDRGQPQHF. The CDR3 DNA follows: TGCAGCGTGAAACTGGACAGGGGTCAGCCCCAGCATTTT.

The chain joins TRBV28 to TRBJ2-4; perhaps TRBD2 as D (8 bases). The CDR3 runs 17 residues. Between the trimmed V and J ends, which lost 4 bases and 6 bases, there was a span of 22 bases. Germline CDR1 is MDHEN and CDR2 is SYDVKM. This chain's CDR3 is CASSSGGGGLGLNIQYF. CDR3 coding DNA: TGTGCCAGCAGTTCAGGGGGAGGGGGACTAGGGCTAAACATTCAGTACTTC.

V gene TRBV12-3 or TRBV12-4 combines with J gene TRBJ1-1; a possible D gene is TRBD1 (5 bases). The CDR3 is 14 amino acids. V lost 8 bases to trimming and J lost 6 bases, with 19 bases between them. Here the CDR3 DNA reads TGTGCCAGCGTAGCCCAGGGTCCAGTCGCTGAAGCTTTCTTT. It yields the protein CASVAQGPVAEAFF.

The chain recombines TRBV7-2 with TRBJ2-1; 8 bases agree with TRBD2. Germline V gives CDR1 SGHTA, CDR2 FQGNSA. The CDR3 loop spans 13 amino acids. V gave up 8 bases and J gave up 8 bases; unmatched junction bases: 8. The DNA of the CDR3 is TGTGCCAGCCTAGCGGGTGGGGGTGATGAGCAGTTCTTC. It specifies CASLAGGGDEQFF.

The rearrangement links TRBV11-3 to TRBJ2-7; 7 bases are shared with TRBD1. Germline CDR1 reads SGHNT; CDR2 reads YENEEA. CDR3 length equals 14 residues. J lost 6 bases, V lost 0 bases, and 5 bases had no gene match. The CDR3 region is CASSLEQGLREQYF. CDR3 nucleotides: TGTGCCAGCAGCTTAGAACAGGGGCTCCGCGAGCAGTACTTC.